This T cell receptor delta chain appears in the sequencing data of a study of gamma-delta T cells after stem cell transplantation. TCRdb used CATT to re-call clones from the RT-PCR reads. There are 3,000 to 4,500 delta-chain clones in the sample; 9% to 13% occur only once, and approximately 3% lies in the top ten. Only a few counts were recorded for this clone. The germline gene is not matched at one end of the junction; a read error may be the cause. CDR1 is TSWWSYY, CDR2 QGS, per germline. The CDR3 is made up of 20 amino acids. The specimen sequenced was gamma-delta T cells. The chain uses TRDV1 and TRDJ1; 9 nucleotides align to TRDD3. The sequence derives from a human donor. It is not recorded whose cells these are; they may come from a transplant donor. CDR3 DNA sequence: TGTGCTCTTGGGGAACTTTACTTCGTACGCTGGGGGATGTATCCCGACAAACTCATCTTT. This encodes CALGELYFVRWGMYPDKLIF.